The 9 T cell receptor beta chains below were found in one sample sequenced in a study of T cell responses to AZD1222 COVID-19 vaccine. Only in-frame clones appear in the TCRdb table, and some are missing; sequencing was by immunoSEQ multiplex PCR. Seen here are 110,000 or so clones, approximately 90% observed once, and the top ten hold roughly 4%. The sample was peripheral blood, taken 28 days after the second AZD1222 dose. These receptors originate from an adult who received the AZD1222 COVID-19 vaccine.

V gene TRBV19 combines with J gene TRBJ1-1; D gene ambiguous. Trimming pared 5 bases from V and 7 bases from J, leaving 14 bases between. The CDR3 contains 13 residues. Per germline, CDR1 LNHDA and CDR2 SQIVND (reference sequence). The CDR3 spells CASSPKGAGEAFF. The CDR3 bases are TGTGCCAGTAGTCCGAAGGGAGCGGGTGAAGCTTTCTTT.

The chain uses TRBV4-3 and TRBJ1-2, with D tentatively TRBD1 (5 bases). Trimming left V 1 base short and J 4 bases short, with 10 bases between. CDR1 is LGHNA, CDR2 YSLEER, per germline. CDR3 length: 14 amino acids. CDR3 nucleotide sequence: TGCGCCAGCAGCCAAGGGGGGATGAGCTATGGCTACACCTTC. It translates to CASSQGGMSYGYTF.

The chain is built from TRBV9 and TRBJ2-3; the D gene could be TRBD1 or TRBD2 (6 bases each). The CDR3 has 15 residues. Germline lookup yields CDR1 SGDLS and CDR2 YYNGEE. Trimming took off 4 bases at V and 0 bases at J, with 12 bases between the two ends. CDR3 nucleotide sequence: TGTGCCAGCAGCCCGAGGGGGGCAAGCACAGATACGCAGTATTTT. Amino acids: CASSPRGASTDTQYF.

This clone was detected once. V usage is TRBV5-5 and J usage is TRBJ1-1; 7 bases fit TRBD1. The CDR3 runs 14 residues. With 4 bases clipped from V and 5 bases from J, the junction kept 8 bases outside the gene matches. CDR1 and CDR2 from the germline V gene are SGHKS and YYEKEE (reference sequence). This chain's CDR3 is CASSTDRRGTEAFF. As DNA, the CDR3 is TGTGCCAGCAGCACGGACAGGCGGGGAACTGAAGCTTTCTTT.

This rearrangement joins TRBV4-3 to TRBJ1-1; 8 positions match TRBD1. CDR1 and CDR2 (germline): LGHNA, YSLEER. The V gene end was trimmed by 0 bases and the J gene end by 5 bases; junction bases not matched to a gene: 8. This CDR3 has 16 amino acids. CDR3 residues: CASSQDGQGAGTEAFF. CDR3 coding DNA: TGCGCCAGCAGCCAAGATGGGCAGGGGGCGGGTACTGAAGCTTTCTTT.

The gene calls are TRBV6-5 and TRBJ2-7, with 9 bases aligning to TRBD2. The germline gives CDR1 MNHEY, CDR2 SVGAGI. The junction had 13 bases not matched to a gene; V was cut back by 10 bases and J by 6 bases. The length of the CDR3 is 14 residues. This CDR3 reads CATYRLAVNREQYF. CDR3 nucleotide sequence: TGTGCCACCTATAGACTAGCGGTAAATCGCGAGCAGTACTTC.

This chain uses TRBV7-9 with TRBJ1-5, with D possibly being TRBD1 (6 bases). The CDR3 loop spans 12 amino acids. V lost 4 bases, J lost 12 bases, and 13 bases lay in between. Germline V CDR1 and CDR2: SEHNR, FQNEAQ (reference sequence). CDR3 in amino acids: CASSSSTGYQHF. CDR3 bases: TGTGCCAGCAGCTCATCTACAGGGTACCAGCATTTT.

The chain joins TRBV6-5 to TRBJ1-4, with 7 bases aligning to TRBD1. Trimming removed 6 bases from V and 8 bases from J; junction bases left unmatched: 6. Per the germline V gene, CDR1 is MNHEY and CDR2 is SVGAGI. CDR3 length equals 13 residues. The CDR3 DNA follows: TGTGCCAGCAGAGACAGGGTTCGGGAAAAACTGTTTTTT. Amino acids: CASRDRVREKLFF.

This chain links TRBV11-3 with TRBJ2-2; 8 nucleotides align to TRBD2. CDR3 length: 17 amino acids. Losses at the gene ends were 3 bases for V and 6 bases for J; bases not matched to a gene: 12. Looked up from germline, CDR1 is SGHNT and CDR2 is YENEEA. Here the CDR3 reads CASSFSFSGSPAGELFF. The CDR3 bases are TGTGCCAGCAGCTTCTCCTTCAGCGGGAGTCCCGCCGGGGAGCTGTTTTTT.